This T cell receptor beta chain was retrieved from a study of cytomegalovirus exposure and HLA in healthy donors. Both 60 Vbeta primers and 13 Jbeta primers went into the PCR. Sequencing used immunoSEQ multiplex PCR; TCRdb keeps in-frame clones, though not all of them. Seen here are over 150,000 clones, around 80% observed once, and the top ten hold 3% to 4.5%. The CDR3 covers 14 residues. V lost 4 bases and J lost 1, with 10 bases in between. CDR1 and CDR2 from the germline V gene are MNHEY and SMNVEV (reference sequence). The chain uses TRBV27 and TRBJ2-5; maybe TRBD1 (5 bases). Material: PBMCs. The TCR was taken from a woman aged 60-75 years in good health and CMV-seropositive. CDR3 sequence: CASSSDRLQETQYF. The CDR3 nucleotides are TGTGCCAGCAGTTCAGACAGACTCCAAGAGACCCAGTACTTC.